This T cell receptor (beta chain) was retrieved from a study of blood T cell repertoires in COVID-19. Study in general: T cells, B-cell-depleted T cells, or PBMCs provided the cDNA or gDNA that served as material.

Per the original methods: Cell counts per sample came from amplifying reference gene primers. This table comes from immunoSEQ multiplex PCR, and its TCRdb copy is limited to in-frame clones, with some not included. From that table come the V and J calls and clone size; the DNA was used to work out D and trimming. The table shows 68,000 or so clones, with about 91% occurring only once. The CDR3 runs to 17 residues. V was shortened by 3 bases and J by 1 base, with 16 bases between the two germline ends. Per the germline V gene, CDR1 is SGDLS and CDR2 is YYNGEE. The chain is built from TRBV9 and TRBJ2-2; no definite D call. The receptor was derived from a man over 45 with active COVID-19. Sequencing was done on a sample of peripheral blood. Here the CDR3 reads CASSARGFAENTGELFF. CDR3 bases: TGTGCCAGCAGCGCACGTGGGTTTGCGGAGAACACCGGGGAGCTGTTTTTT. The entire variable domain, with the rest obtained from reference TRBV9 and TRBJ2-2, is as follows: DSGVTQTPKHLITATGQRVTLRCSPRSGDLSVYWYQQSLDQGLQFLIQYYNGEERAKGNILERFSAQQFPDLHSELNLSSLELGDSALYFCASSARGFAENTGELFFGEGSRLTVL.